Listed below are T cell receptor beta chains from one sample, sequenced in a study of CD8+ T cells in alopecia areata. Clones were read by immunoSEQ multiplex PCR, and TCRdb kept only the in-frame ones, dropping some. The sample lists 200,000 or so clones, roughly 64% occurring once. Sequences were derived from CD4+ T cells sorted from blood, sampled at week 24, from a patient treated with tofacitinib. The origin of the receptors is a human donor with alopecia areata. CDR3s include the opening cysteine and the closing phenylalanine or tryptophan. A D gene is named only where the DNA matches it firmly. Clone size is stated in some rows and not others, as once, few, many or a class when expanded.

TRBV6-5	TRBJ2-3	.	.	TGTGCCAGCAGAAGAGACGCCCAAACAGATACGCAGTATTTT	CASRRDAQTDTQYF
TRBV5-1	TRBJ2-2	.	.	TGCGCCAGCAGAACTACAGGGGAGGAGGCCGGGGAGCTGTTTTTT	CASRTTGEEAGELFF
TRBV7-9	TRBJ1-5	.	.	TGTGCCAGCAGTCGACAGGTCAATCAGCCCCAGCATTTT	CASSRQVNQPQHF
TRBV29-1	TRBJ1-3	.	.	TGCAGCGTTGCCACAGGTTTTTCTGGAAACACCATATATTTT	CSVATGFSGNTIYF
TRBV5-6	TRBJ2-2	.	.	TGTGCCAGCAGCTTGGATGGCGACAGAGCGAACACCGGGGAGCTGTTTTTT	CASSLDGDRANTGELFF
TRBV9	TRBJ1-1	TRBD1	.	TGTGCCAGCAGCCTTGACAGGGTTGGGACTGAAGCTTTCTTT	CASSLDRVGTEAFF
TRBV7-3	TRBJ1-1	.	.	TGTGCCAGCAGCCTCCAGGGGATTGCTGAAGCTTTCTTT	CASSLQGIAEAFF
TRBV18	TRBJ1-1	.	.	TGTGCCAGCTCACCACAGGGATACGGGACTGAAGCTTTCTTT	CASSPQGYGTEAFF
TRBV27	TRBJ1-1	.	.	TGTGCCAGCAGTTTAACAGGGAAGACTGAAGCTTTCTTT	CASSLTGKTEAFF
TRBV4-2	TRBJ1-1	.	.	TGTGCCAGCAGCCAAGGGGACGATCGTACCACTGAAGCTTTCTTT	CASSQGDDRTTEAFF
TRBV19	TRBJ2-7	.	few	TGTGCCAGTAGTATAGCTCCGCGTCACGAGCAGTACTTC	CASSIAPRHEQYF
TRBV7-2	TRBJ2-7	TRBD1	.	TGTGCCAGCAGAGTGGGGGGACAGGCGTCCTACGAGCAGTACTTC	CASRVGGQASYEQYF
TRBV5-4	TRBJ1-2	.	.	TGTGCCAGCAGCTTGGCGGGGGGCAGTCGAGTTAACTATGGCTACACCTTC	CASSLAGGSRVNYGYTF
TRBV4-1	TRBJ2-1	TRBD1	.	TGCGCCAGCAGCCAAGATCTGGGGACAGGACAGTTCTTC	CASSQDLGTGQFF
TRBV30	TRBJ2-7	TRBD2	.	TGTGCCTGGAGCCTAGCGGGCTACTCCTACGAGCAGTACTTC	CAWSLAGYSYEQYF
TRBV4-1	TRBJ2-1	.	.	TGCGCCAGCAGCCAGAGGGGAATGATCGATGAGCAGTTCTTC	CASSQRGMIDEQFF
TRBV29-1	TRBJ1-2	.	few	TGCAGCGTTGTGCGGGGAGATCCCTCATATGGCTACACCTTC	CSVVRGDPSYGYTF
TRBV5-6	TRBJ1-2	TRBD1	.	TGTGCCAGCAGCTTCCGGGACAGTCCCCTTTCTGGCTACACCTTC	CASSFRDSPLSGYTF
TRBV7-2	TRBJ2-5	TRBD2	few	TGTGCCAGCAGCTCTACGGGGGGGCAAGAGACCCAGTACTTC	CASSSTGGQETQYF
TRBV27	TRBJ2-1	.	.	TGTGCCAGCAGTTCAAACTGGGATGGCGGTGAGCAGTTCTTC	CASSSNWDGGEQFF
TRBV5-1	TRBJ2-1	.	few	TGCGCCAGCAGCTTGGTAGTGGACAATGAGCAGTTCTTC	CASSLVVDNEQFF
TRBV5-6	TRBJ2-2	.	.	TGTGCCAGCAGCTACACCGGGAGCCGGATGTTGGGGGAGCTGTTTTTT	CASSYTGSRMLGELFF
TRBV4-1	TRBJ2-3	TRBD2	.	TGCGCCAGCAGCCAAGATCCATCGGGAGGGGTAGATACGCAGTATTTT	CASSQDPSGGVDTQYF
TRBV20-1	TRBJ2-7	.	.	TGCAGTGCTAGGTCGAGGGTTGAGCAGTACTTC	CSARSRVEQYF